Below, one T cell receptor beta chain is given with its context. In germline, CDR1 is ENHRY, CDR2 SYGVKD. The V end lost 7 bases, the J end lost 7 bases, and 17 bases lay between the germline ends. The CDR3 runs to 14 residues. Autoimmune disease history or systemic immunosuppression was exclusionary. The source of the sample is a study of OX40 agonist ivuxolimab in advanced cancers. Turning to the study itself: Patients were infused with ivuxolimab every 2 weeks at 0.01 to 10 mg/kg. Hepatocellular carcinoma, melanoma, renal cell or head and neck cancer was diagnosed in the dose-escalation patients.

Repertoires were generated with immunoSEQ multiplex PCR, while TCRdb's copy carries only in-frame clones and drops some. Found here are 90,000 to 120,000 clones, approximately 90% of them singletons; the top ten hold roughly 0.66%. The J gene is TRBJ2-1, the V gene TRBV10-3, with a tentative D call TRBD1 (5 bases). The sequenced sample was CD4+ or CD8+ T cells sorted from blood, obtained in a trial of the OX40 agonist ivuxolimab. The receptor comes from an adult with an advanced solid tumor such as melanoma, head and neck, liver or kidney cancer. CDR3 region: CAIKGLEPINEQFF. Here the CDR3 DNA reads TGTGCCATCAAGGGGCTAGAACCTATAAATGAGCAGTTCTTC.